The clone carrying this T cell receptor (beta chain) has more than one count but fewer than ten. What it binds is not known. Synthesis of TCR cDNA relied on 5'RACE template switching, which attached a universal primer site and UMIs. From the 5' RACE reads, TCRdb called clonotypes with MiXCR, one entry per CDR3 protein. The table lists more than 350,000 distinct CDR3 sequences, 11% of them singletons. This specimen comes from a study of T cells after yellow fever vaccination. Whole-study context: Some fractions had low cell numbers, and these were prepared with SMART-Seq v4 Ultra Low Input.

The germline V gene encodes CDR1 DFQATT and CDR2 SNEGSKA (reference sequence). Trimming pared 4 bases from V and 0 bases from J, leaving 12 bases between. The CDR3 is 14 residues long. General study results and limits: Subsequent to the booster, the majority of primary-vaccination clones reappeared (roughly 97% CD4, 88% CD8). The CD4 and CD8 compartments had a small share of their clonotypes in common.

The sequence came from a man aged 18 to 35 who received the YFV17D yellow fever vaccine. The sequencing here drew on PBMCs, taken on the day of the first yellow fever vaccination. V and J are TRBV20-1 and TRBJ1-1, with D possibly TRBD1 on 6 matching bases. The CDR3 sequence is CSATRGPMNTEAFF. The CDR3 DNA sequence: TGCAGTGCTACCAGGGGACCCATGAACACTGAAGCTTTCTTT.